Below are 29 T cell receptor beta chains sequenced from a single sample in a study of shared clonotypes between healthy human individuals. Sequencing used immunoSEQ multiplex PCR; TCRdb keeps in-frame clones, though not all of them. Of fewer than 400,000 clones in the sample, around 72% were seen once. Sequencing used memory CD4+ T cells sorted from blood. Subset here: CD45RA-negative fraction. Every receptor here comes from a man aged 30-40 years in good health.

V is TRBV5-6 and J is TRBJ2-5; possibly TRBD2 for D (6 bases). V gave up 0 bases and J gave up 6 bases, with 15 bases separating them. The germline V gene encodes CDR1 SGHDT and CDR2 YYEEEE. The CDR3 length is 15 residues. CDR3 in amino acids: CASSLDGGIAKTQYF. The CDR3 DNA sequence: TGTGCCAGCAGCTTGGATGGCGGGATCGCAAAGACCCAGTACTTC.

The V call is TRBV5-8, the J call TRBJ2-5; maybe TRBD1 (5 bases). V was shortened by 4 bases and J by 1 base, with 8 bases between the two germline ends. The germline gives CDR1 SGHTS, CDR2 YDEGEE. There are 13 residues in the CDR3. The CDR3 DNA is TGTGCCAGCAGCAAAGGGGTCCAAGAGACCCAGTACTTC. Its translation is CASSKGVQETQYF.

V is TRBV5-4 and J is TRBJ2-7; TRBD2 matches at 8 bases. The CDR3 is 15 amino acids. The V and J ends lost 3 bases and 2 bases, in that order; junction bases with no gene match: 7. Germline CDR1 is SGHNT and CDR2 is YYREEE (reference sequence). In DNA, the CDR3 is TGTGCCAGCAGCTATCATAGCGGGATCCCCTACGAGCAGTACTTC. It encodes CASSYHSGIPYEQYF.

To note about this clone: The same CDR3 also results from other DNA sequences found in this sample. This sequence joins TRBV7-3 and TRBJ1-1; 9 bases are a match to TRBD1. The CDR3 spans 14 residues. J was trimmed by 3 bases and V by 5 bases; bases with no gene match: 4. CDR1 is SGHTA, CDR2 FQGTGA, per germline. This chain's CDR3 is CASSLTGGDTEAFF. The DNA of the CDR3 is TGTGCCAGCAGCCTGACAGGGGGGGACACTGAAGCTTTCTTT.

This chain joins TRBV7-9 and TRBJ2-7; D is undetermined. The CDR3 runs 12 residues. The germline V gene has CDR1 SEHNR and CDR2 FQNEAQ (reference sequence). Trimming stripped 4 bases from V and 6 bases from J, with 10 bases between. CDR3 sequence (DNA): TGTGCCAGCAGCTCCCCGACGTCCGAGCAGTACTTC. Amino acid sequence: CASSSPTSEQYF.

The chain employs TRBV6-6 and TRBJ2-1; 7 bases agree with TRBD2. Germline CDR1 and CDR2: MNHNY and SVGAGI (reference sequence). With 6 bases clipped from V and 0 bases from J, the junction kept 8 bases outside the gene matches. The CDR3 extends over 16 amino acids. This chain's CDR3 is CASRGEGPDSYNEQFF. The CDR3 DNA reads TGTGCCAGCAGGGGGGAGGGGCCCGACTCCTACAATGAGCAGTTCTTC.

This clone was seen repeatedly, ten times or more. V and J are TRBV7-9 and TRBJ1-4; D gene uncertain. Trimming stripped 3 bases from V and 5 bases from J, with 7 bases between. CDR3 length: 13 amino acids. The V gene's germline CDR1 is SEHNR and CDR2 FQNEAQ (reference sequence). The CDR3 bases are TGTGCCAGCAGCTTTCAATCGAATGAAAAACTGTTTTTT. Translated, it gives CASSFQSNEKLFF.

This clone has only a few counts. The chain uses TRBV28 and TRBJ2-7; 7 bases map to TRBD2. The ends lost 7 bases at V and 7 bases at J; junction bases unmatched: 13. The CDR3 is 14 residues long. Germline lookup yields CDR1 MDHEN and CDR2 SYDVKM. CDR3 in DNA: TGTGCCAGCACATGGGCGGGAGCGGCCGGTGAGCAGTACTTC. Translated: CASTWAGAAGEQYF.

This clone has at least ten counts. CDR3 in DNA: TGTGCCAGCTCACAAGGACTAGCGGGAGGGGATGAGCAGTTCTTC. Amino acids: CASSQGLAGGDEQFF. J is TRBJ2-1 and V is TRBV18; the match to TRBD2 covers 15 bases. V was clipped by 4 bases and J by 8 bases; unmatched bases: 3. This CDR3 is 15 amino acids long. Germline V lookup: CDR1 KGHSH, CDR2 LQKENI. The complete variable domain, with remaining parts taken from reference TRBV18 and TRBJ2-1, reads NAGVMQNPRHLVRRRGQEARLRCSPMKGHSHVYWYRQLPEEGLKFMVYLQKENIIDESGMPKERFSAEFPKEGPSILRIQQVVRGDSAAYFCASSQGLAGGDEQFFGPGTRLTVL.

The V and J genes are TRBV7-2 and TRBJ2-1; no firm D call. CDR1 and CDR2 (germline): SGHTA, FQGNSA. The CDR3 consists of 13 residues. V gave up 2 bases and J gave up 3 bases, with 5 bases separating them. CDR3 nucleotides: TGTGCCAGCAGCTTAACCGGCTACAATGAGCAGTTCTTC. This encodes CASSLTGYNEQFF.

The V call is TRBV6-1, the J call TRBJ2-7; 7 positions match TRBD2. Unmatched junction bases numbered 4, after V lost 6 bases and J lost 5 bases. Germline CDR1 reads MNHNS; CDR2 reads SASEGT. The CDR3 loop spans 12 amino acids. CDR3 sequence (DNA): TGTGCCAGCAGGATGGGGGGGAACGAGCAGTACTTC. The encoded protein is CASRMGGNEQYF.

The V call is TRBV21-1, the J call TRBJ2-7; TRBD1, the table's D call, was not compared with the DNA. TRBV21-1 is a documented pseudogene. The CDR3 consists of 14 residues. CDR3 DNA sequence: TGTGCCAGCAGCGGGGACAGGGCCTACTACGAGCAGTACTTC. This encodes CASSGDRAYYEQYF.

The CDR3 DNA follows: TGTGCCAGCAGCGTAGAGTTACGGACTAGCGGGAACACCGGGGAGCTGTTTTTT. Its translation: CASSVELRTSGNTGELFF. The chain recombines TRBV9 with TRBJ2-2; 10 bases fit TRBD2. Per the germline V gene, CDR1 is SGDLS and CDR2 is YYNGEE. The CDR3 is made up of 18 amino acids. V lost 0 bases and J lost 1; bases outside the gene matches: 6.

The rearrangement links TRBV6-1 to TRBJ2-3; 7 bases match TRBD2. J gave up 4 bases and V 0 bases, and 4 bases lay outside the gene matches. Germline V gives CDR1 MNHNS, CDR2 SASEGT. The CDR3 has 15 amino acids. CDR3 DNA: TGTGCCAGCAGTGAAGCCGGGAGGTGGGCAGATACGCAGTATTTT. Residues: CASSEAGRWADTQYF.

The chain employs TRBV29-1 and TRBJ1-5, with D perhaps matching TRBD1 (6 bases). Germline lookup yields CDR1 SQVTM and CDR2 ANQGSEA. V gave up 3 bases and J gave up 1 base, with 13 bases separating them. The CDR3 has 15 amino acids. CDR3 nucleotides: TGCAGCGTTGAGTTTCCAGGGGCCAGCAATCAGCCCCAGCATTTT. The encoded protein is CSVEFPGASNQPQHF.

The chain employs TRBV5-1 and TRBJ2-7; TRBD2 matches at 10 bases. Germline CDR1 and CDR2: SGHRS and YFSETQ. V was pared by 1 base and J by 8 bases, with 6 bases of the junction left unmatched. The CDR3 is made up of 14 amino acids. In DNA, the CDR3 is TGCGCCAGCAGCTTGAGGACTAGCGGACAGAAGCAGTACTTC. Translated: CASSLRTSGQKQYF.

The CDR3, as DNA: TGTGCCATCAGCGCCAACAGCAACACTGAAGCTTTCTTT. Translating it yields CAISANSNTEAFF. This rearrangement joins TRBV10-3 to TRBJ1-1; D unclear. The V gene lost 6 bases and the J gene lost 2 bases, with 10 bases spanning the gap. Germline V CDR1 and CDR2: ENHRY, SYGVKD. CDR3 length: 13 residues.

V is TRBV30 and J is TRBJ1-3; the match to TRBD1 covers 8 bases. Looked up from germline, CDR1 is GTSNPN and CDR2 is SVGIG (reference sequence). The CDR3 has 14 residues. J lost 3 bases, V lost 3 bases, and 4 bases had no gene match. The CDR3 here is CAWRNRGSGNTIYF. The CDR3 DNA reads TGTGCCTGGAGAAACAGGGGGAGTGGAAACACCATATATTTT.

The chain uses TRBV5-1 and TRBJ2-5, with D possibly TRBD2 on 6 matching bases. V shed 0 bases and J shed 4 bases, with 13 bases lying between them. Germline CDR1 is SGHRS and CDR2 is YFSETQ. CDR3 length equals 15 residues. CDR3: CASSLVSGSGETQYF. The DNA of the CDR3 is TGCGCCAGCAGCTTGGTTTCCGGGAGTGGAGAGACCCAGTACTTC.

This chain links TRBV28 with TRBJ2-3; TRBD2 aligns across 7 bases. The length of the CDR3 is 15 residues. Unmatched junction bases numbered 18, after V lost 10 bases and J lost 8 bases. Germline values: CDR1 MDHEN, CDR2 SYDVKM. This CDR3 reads CATHVRKRESGTQYF. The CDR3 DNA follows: TGTGCCACCCACGTTCGTAAGCGGGAAAGCGGTACGCAGTATTTT.

The CDR3 nucleotides read TGTGCCAGCAGCTCCACTAGATACGAGCAGTACTTC. It encodes CASSSTRYEQYF. The chain combines TRBV7-2 with TRBJ2-7, with a tentative D call TRBD2 (5 bases). Germline-derived CDR1 and CDR2 are SGHTA and FQGNSA. This CDR3 region has 12 residues. With 4 bases removed from V and 4 bases from J, the gap between germline ends came to 8 bases.

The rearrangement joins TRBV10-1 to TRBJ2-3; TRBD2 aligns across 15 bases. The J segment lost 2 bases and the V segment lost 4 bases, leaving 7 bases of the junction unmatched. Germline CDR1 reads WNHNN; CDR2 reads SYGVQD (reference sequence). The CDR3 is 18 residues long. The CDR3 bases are TGCGCCAGCAGTGGGGGACTAGCGGGAGGTGCTACCACAGATACGCAGTATTTT. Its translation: CASSGGLAGGATTDTQYF.

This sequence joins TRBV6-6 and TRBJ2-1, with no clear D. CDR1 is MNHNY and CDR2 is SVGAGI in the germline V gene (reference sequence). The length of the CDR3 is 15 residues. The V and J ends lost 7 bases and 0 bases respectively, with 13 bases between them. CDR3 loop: CASNDGLNSYNEQFF. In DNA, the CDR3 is TGTGCCAGCAACGACGGCTTAAACTCCTACAATGAGCAGTTCTTC.

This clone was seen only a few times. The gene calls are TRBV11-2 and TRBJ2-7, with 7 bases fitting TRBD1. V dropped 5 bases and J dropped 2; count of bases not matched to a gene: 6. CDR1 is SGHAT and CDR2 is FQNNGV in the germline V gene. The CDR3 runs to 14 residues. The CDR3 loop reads CASSTRQGTYEQYF. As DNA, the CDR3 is TGTGCCAGCAGCACCCGACAGGGAACCTACGAGCAGTACTTC.

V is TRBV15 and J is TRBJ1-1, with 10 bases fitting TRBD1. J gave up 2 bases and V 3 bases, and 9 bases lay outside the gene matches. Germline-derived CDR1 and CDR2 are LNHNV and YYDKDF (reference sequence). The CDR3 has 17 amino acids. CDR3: CATSSPRDRGSNTEAFF. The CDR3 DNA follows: TGTGCCACCAGCAGTCCCCGGGACAGGGGTTCTAACACTGAAGCTTTCTTT.

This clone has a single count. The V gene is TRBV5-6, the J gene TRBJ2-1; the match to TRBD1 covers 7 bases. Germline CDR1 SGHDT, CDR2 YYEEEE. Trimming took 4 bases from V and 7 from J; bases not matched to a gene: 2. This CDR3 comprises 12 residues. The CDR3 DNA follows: TGTGCCAGCAGCGGCAGGGGGAATGAGCAGTTCTTC. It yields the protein CASSGRGNEQFF.

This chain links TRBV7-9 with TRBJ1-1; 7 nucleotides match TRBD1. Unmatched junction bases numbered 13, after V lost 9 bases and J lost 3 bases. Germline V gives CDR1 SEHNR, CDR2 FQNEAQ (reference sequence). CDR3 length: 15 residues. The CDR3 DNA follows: TGTGCCAGTAGCCCAAAACAGGGGTTGGACACTGAAGCTTTCTTT. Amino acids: CASSPKQGLDTEAFF.

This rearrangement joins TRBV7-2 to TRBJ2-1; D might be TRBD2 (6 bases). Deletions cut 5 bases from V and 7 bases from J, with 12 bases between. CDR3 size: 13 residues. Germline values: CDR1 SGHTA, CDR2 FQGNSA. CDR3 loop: CASSHGLTNEQFF. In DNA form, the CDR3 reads TGTGCCAGCAGCCATGGACTAACTAATGAGCAGTTCTTC.

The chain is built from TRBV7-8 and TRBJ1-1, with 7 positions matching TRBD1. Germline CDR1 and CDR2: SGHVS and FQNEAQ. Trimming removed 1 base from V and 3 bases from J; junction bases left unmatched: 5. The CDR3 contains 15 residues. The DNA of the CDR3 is TGTGCCAGCAGCTTAGAGTCAGGGGGGCACACTGAAGCTTTCTTT. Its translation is CASSLESGGHTEAFF.